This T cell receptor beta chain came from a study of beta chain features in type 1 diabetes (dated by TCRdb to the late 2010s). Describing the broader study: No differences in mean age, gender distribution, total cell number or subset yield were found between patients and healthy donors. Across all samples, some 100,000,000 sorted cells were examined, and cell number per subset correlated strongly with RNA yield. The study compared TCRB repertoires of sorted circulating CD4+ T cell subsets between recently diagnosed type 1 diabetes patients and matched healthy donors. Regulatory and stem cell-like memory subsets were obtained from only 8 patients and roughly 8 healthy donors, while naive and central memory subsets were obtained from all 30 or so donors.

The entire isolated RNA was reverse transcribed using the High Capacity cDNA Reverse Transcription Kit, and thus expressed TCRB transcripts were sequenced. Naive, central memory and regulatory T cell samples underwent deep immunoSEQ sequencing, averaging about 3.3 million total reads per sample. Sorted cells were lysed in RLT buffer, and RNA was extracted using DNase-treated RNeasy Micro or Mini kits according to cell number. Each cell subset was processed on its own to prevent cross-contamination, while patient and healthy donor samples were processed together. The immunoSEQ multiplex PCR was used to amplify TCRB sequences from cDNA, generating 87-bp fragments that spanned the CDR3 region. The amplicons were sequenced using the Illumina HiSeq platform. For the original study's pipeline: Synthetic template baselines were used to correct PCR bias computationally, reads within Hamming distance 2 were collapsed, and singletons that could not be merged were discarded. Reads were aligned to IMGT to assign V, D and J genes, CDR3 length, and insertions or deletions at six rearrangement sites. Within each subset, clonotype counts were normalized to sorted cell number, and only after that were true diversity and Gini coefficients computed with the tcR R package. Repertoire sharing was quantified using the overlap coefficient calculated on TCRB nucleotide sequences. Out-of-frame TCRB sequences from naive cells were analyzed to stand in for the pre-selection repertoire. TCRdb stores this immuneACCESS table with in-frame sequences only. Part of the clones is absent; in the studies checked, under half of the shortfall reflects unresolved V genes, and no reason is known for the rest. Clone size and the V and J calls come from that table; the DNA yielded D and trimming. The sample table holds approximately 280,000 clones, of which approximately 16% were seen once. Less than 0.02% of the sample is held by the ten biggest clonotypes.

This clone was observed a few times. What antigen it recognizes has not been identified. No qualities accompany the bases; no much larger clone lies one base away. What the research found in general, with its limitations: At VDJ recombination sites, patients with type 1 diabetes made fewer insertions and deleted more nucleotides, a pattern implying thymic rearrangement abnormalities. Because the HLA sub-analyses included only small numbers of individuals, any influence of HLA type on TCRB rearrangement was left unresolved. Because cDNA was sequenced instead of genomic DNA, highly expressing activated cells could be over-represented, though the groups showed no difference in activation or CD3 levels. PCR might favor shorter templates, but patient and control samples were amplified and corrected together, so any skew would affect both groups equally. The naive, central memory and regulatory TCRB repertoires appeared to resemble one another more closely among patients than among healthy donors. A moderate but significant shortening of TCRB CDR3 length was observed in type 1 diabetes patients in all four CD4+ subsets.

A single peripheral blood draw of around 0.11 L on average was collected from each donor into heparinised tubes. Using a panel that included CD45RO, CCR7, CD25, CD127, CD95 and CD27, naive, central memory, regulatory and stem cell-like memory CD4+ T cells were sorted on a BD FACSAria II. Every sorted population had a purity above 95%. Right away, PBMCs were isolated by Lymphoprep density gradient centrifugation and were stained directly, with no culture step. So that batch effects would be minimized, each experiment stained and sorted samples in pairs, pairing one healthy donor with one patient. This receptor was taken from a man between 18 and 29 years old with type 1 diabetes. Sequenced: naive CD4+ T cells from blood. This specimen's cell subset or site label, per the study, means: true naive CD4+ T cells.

The CDR3 region reads CASSGDRAYGYTF. At the DNA level, the sequence is TGTGCCAGCTCAGGTGACAGGGCCTATGGCTACACCTTC. The V and J segments used are TRBV18 and TRBJ1-2; 7 central bases correspond to TRBD1. The CDR3 sequence holds 13 residues, the cysteine and phenylalanine included. Only the CDR3 portion is preserved as DNA: 39 bases, with reading frame beginning at the first base. CDR1 and CDR2 (KGHSH, LQKENI) derive from the germline V gene. Compared with germline, V lacks 5 bases and J lacks 4 bases; bases without a gene match: 4. Extended through the reference TRBV18 and TRBJ1-2 proteins, this CDR3 yields the full variable domain: NAGVMQNPRHLVRRRGQEARLRCSPMKGHSHVYWYRQLPEEGLKFMVYLQKENIIDESGMPKERFSAEFPKEGPSILRIQQVVRGDSAAYFCASSGDRAYGYTFGSGTRLTVV.